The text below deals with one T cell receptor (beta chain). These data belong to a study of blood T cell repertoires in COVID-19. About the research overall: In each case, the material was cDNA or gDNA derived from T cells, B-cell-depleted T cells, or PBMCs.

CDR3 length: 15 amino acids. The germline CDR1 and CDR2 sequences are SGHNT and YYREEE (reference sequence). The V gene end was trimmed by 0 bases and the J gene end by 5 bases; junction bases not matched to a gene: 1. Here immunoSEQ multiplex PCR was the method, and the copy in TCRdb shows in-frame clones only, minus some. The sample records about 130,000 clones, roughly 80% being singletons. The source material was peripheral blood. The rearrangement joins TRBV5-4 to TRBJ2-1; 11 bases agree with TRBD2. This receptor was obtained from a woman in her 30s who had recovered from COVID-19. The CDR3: CASSLGGLADNEQFF. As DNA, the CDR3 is TGTGCCAGCAGCTTGGGGGGACTAGCGGACAATGAGCAGTTCTTC. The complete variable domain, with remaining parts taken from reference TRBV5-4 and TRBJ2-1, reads ETGVTQSPTHLIKTRGQQVTLRCSSQSGHNTVSWYQQALGQGPQFIFQYYREEENGRGNFPPRFSGLQFPNYSSELNVNALELDDSALYLCASSLGGLADNEQFFGPGTRLTVL.